One and the same sample provided the 21 T cell receptor beta chains below, sequenced in a study of shared clonotypes between healthy human individuals (TCRdb year 2020). Preparation of the library involved the immunoSEQ multiplex PCR assay. Imported from immuneACCESS, the table was reduced by TCRdb to in-frame sequences with V and J called. These copies leave out some clones; in studies compared against another copy, an unresolved V gene accounts for under half, and the cause of the remainder is not known. The sample includes about 2.1 million clones, with approximately 92% observed a single time. The top ten constitute about 1.6% of the sample. CD8 naive samples consisted of CD45RO-negative cells that were positively selected for CCR7, yielding a CD45RA+CCR7+ population without TemRA cells. The sample taken for sequencing was naive CD8+ T cells from PBMCs. The sample's cell subset or site label is to be understood as: CD45RA+CCR7+. The receptors were gathered from a young man in good health. Some clones in this sample may be carry-over from other donors' samples.

The chain joins TRBV10-3 to TRBJ2-7; D not resolved. The CDR3 extends over 14 amino acids. The germline V and J ends were trimmed by 0 bases and 6 bases, with 12 bases remaining between them. Looked up from germline, CDR1 is ENHRY and CDR2 is SYGVKD. DNA for the CDR3: TGTGCCATCAGTGAGTCAGAACTTTTGGCCGAGCAGTACTTC. Its protein is CAISESELLAEQYF.

The chain combines TRBV7-2 with TRBJ2-3; 8 positions match TRBD2. Germline V lookup: CDR1 SGHTA, CDR2 FQGNSA. V lost 8 bases to trimming and J lost 2 bases; unmatched junction nucleotides: 12. The CDR3 length is 16 residues. The CDR3 is CASLPPAGEYTDTQYF. CDR3 coding DNA: TGTGCCAGCCTTCCCCCAGCGGGAGAGTACACAGATACGCAGTATTTT. Filled out from reference TRBV7-2 and TRBJ2-3, the complete variable domain reads GAGVSQSPSNKVTEKGKDVELRCDPISGHTALYWYRQSLGQGLEFLIYFQGNSAPDKSGLPSDRFSAERTGGSVSTLTIQRTQQEDSAVYLCASLPPAGEYTDTQYFGPGTRLTVL.

The genes are TRBV7-9 and TRBJ2-1, with 16 bases identical to TRBD2. Germline CDR1 is SEHNR and CDR2 is FQNEAQ (reference sequence). The CDR3 runs 17 residues. The V and J ends lost 2 bases and 8 bases, in that order; junction bases with no gene match: 6. This CDR3 is CASSLPGLAGGPHEQFF. Here the CDR3 DNA reads TGTGCCAGCAGCTTACCGGGACTAGCGGGAGGGCCCCATGAGCAGTTCTTC.

The chain joins TRBV28 to TRBJ2-5; TRBD1 is a possible D gene (5 bases). Judging by the DNA end, TRBJ2-7 fits better; the J call may be wrong. The CDR3 loop spans 15 amino acids. The germline gives CDR1 MDHEN, CDR2 SYDVKM. CDR3 nucleotides: TGTGCCAGCAGTTTATCCGAGGCAGGGTGGTACGAGCAGTACTTC. Translation gives CASSLSEAGWYEQYF.

V gene TRBV10-2 combines with J gene TRBJ2-7, with TRBD2 as a possible D gene (6 bases). V was shortened by 4 bases and J by 3 bases, with 13 bases between the two germline ends. CDR1 and CDR2 from the germline V gene are WSHSY and SAAADI. This CDR3 is 14 amino acids long. CDR3 bases: TGCGCCAGCAGTGGAAGGGGACTGCGCTACGAGCAGTACTTC. It translates to CASSGRGLRYEQYF.

V is TRBV5-4 and J is TRBJ2-4; D ambiguous. V was pared by 4 bases and J by 2 bases, with 10 bases between. The CDR3 spans 14 residues. The germline gives CDR1 SGHNT, CDR2 YYREEE (reference sequence). The CDR3 DNA sequence: TGTGCCAGCAGCCCCGGTTTTTCCAAAAACATTCAGTACTTC. Translation: CASSPGFSKNIQYF.

V gene TRBV27 combines with J gene TRBJ1-1; D remains ambiguous. Germline CDR1 reads MNHEY; CDR2 reads SMNVEV (reference sequence). CDR3 size: 15 residues. Trimming shortened V by 4 bases and J by 0 bases, and 12 bases separated the two germline ends. The CDR3 bases are TGTGCCAGCAGTTCCTTTAACCAATTGAACACTGAAGCTTTCTTT. Translation gives CASSSFNQLNTEAFF.

The chain carries TRBV13 and TRBJ2-1; 8 nucleotides agree with TRBD2. Germline V lookup: CDR1 PRHDT, CDR2 FYEKMQ (reference sequence). V gave up 5 bases and J gave up 7 bases; unmatched junction bases: 7. The CDR3 is 14 amino acids. The CDR3 loop reads CASSPRGGRNEQFF. The CDR3 DNA is TGTGCCAGCAGCCCCCGGGGCGGGAGGAATGAGCAGTTCTTC.

The chain links TRBV7-9 to TRBJ2-3; TRBD1 matches 11 bases. CDR1 is SEHNR, CDR2 FQNEAQ, per germline (reference sequence). The CDR3 has 16 residues. Unmatched junction bases numbered 8, after V lost 4 bases and J lost 5 bases. The CDR3 loop reads CASSSPGTGGRDTQYF. CDR3 bases: TGTGCCAGCAGCTCTCCCGGGACAGGGGGTAGAGATACGCAGTATTTT.

The chain joins TRBV19 to TRBJ2-7; 12 bases are shared with TRBD1. Germline V gives CDR1 LNHDA, CDR2 SQIVND (reference sequence). V lost 4 bases, J lost 7 bases, and 8 bases stayed unmatched. The length of the CDR3 is 15 residues. Here the CDR3 DNA reads TGTGCCAGTAGTACGACGGGACAGGGGGCGCATGAGCAGTACTTC. This translates into CASSTTGQGAHEQYF.

The genes are TRBV27 and TRBJ2-2; TRBD2 aligns across 7 bases. The CDR3 contains 15 residues. CDR1 is MNHEY, CDR2 SMNVEV, per germline (reference sequence). The J segment lost 0 bases and the V segment lost 3 bases, leaving 1 base of the junction unmatched. CDR3 sequence: CASSLGGTNTGELFF. In DNA, the CDR3 is TGTGCCAGCAGTTTGGGAGGGACGAACACCGGGGAGCTGTTTTTT.

Points on this clone: This same CDR3 is encoded by further DNA sequences in the sample. The chain is built from TRBV27 and TRBJ2-7; TRBD2 might be the D (6 bases). Trimming removed 2 bases from V and 2 bases from J, with 7 bases in between. The CDR3 contains 13 residues. CDR1 and CDR2 from the germline V gene are MNHEY and SMNVEV (reference sequence). CDR3 protein: CASSLAGPYEQYF. CDR3 coding DNA: TGTGCCAGCAGTTTAGCGGGACCCTACGAGCAGTACTTC.

The chain is built from TRBV7-9 and TRBJ2-1; D remains unclear. Between the trimmed V and J ends, which lost 5 bases and 5 bases, there was a span of 16 bases. Looked up from germline, CDR1 is SEHNR and CDR2 is FQNEAQ (reference sequence). The CDR3 totals 15 residues. The CDR3 spells CASSLPRVSNNEQFF. The CDR3 nucleotides read TGTGCCAGCAGCCTACCTCGGGTTTCCAACAATGAGCAGTTCTTC.

The rearrangement uses TRBV10-3 and TRBJ2-2; the match to TRBD2 covers 10 bases. Per the germline V gene, CDR1 is ENHRY and CDR2 is SYGVKD. The CDR3 has 18 residues. J was trimmed by 3 bases and V by 0 bases; bases with no gene match: 7. The DNA for the CDR3 is TGTGCCATCAGTGAGTCCCTAGCGGGAGCCAGGGACACCGGGGAGCTGTTTTTT. It encodes CAISESLAGARDTGELFF.

The chain links TRBV28 to TRBJ2-2, with TRBD1 matching over 12 bases. Germline V gene sequence: CDR1 MDHEN, CDR2 SYDVKM. V lost 3 bases and J lost 6; bases outside the gene matches: 8. The CDR3 extends over 17 amino acids. The CDR3 DNA is TGTGCCAGCAGTTTTGGGACAGGGGGCTTCTTCCCCGGGGAGCTGTTTTTT. It yields the protein CASSFGTGGFFPGELFF.

The V gene is TRBV29-1, the J gene TRBJ2-3, with a possible D match to TRBD2 (6 bases). Germline loops: CDR1 SQVTM, CDR2 ANQGSEA. V was cut by 0 bases and J by 0 bases, with 16 bases left in between. This CDR3 comprises 17 residues. The DNA of the CDR3 is TGCAGCGTTGAAGATCGTGGGGACTGGGCCAGCACAGATACGCAGTATTTT. Translation gives CSVEDRGDWASTDTQYF.

This sequence joins TRBV27 and TRBJ2-4; D possibly corresponds to TRBD1 (5 bases). Germline V gene lookup returns CDR1 MNHEY and CDR2 SMNVEV (reference sequence). The CDR3 spans 14 residues. V was pared by 3 bases and J by 9 bases, with 15 bases between. Here the CDR3 reads CASSLVGQGSIQYF. For the CDR3, the DNA is TGTGCCAGCAGTTTGGTCGGCCAGGGAAGCATTCAGTACTTC.

The rearrangement links TRBV27 to TRBJ1-1, with 7 nucleotides matching TRBD1. Germline V gene sequence: CDR1 MNHEY, CDR2 SMNVEV (reference sequence). The CDR3 spans 14 residues. With V trimmed by 4 bases and J by 11 bases, 13 bases remained unmatched. The CDR3 region is CASSSPGGPPGAFF. CDR3 nucleotides: TGTGCCAGCAGTTCACCAGGGGGGCCCCCGGGGGCTTTCTTT.

The V call is TRBV28, the J call TRBJ2-2, with TRBD1 identical over 9 bases. V gave up 6 bases and J gave up 6 bases; unmatched junction bases: 11. The germline CDR1 and CDR2 sequences are MDHEN and SYDVKM. This CDR3 spans 16 amino acids. This CDR3 reads CASSPQGAQGSGELFF. The CDR3 bases are TGTGCCAGCAGCCCACAGGGGGCGCAGGGTTCCGGGGAGCTGTTTTTT.

V and J are TRBV7-9 and TRBJ2-1, with D perhaps matching TRBD2 (5 bases). CDR3 length equals 15 residues. CDR1 is SEHNR and CDR2 is FQNEAQ in the germline V gene (reference sequence). Trimming took 0 bases from V and 5 from J, leaving 11 bases between them. CDR3 sequence reads: CASSLAYARDNEQFF. The CDR3 region has the DNA TGTGCCAGCAGCTTAGCGTATGCGCGGGACAATGAGCAGTTCTTC.

This clone occurred once. The rearrangement uses TRBV28 and TRBJ1-5, with 8 bases lining up with TRBD1. The CDR3 has 14 amino acids. Trimming at V came to 6 bases and at J to 4 bases, leaving 5 bases not matched to a gene. Germline CDR1 and CDR2: MDHEN and SYDVKM. The CDR3 DNA reads TGTGCCAGCAGAGCGACAGGGGTTAATCAGCCCCAGCATTTT. This sequence encodes CASRATGVNQPQHF.